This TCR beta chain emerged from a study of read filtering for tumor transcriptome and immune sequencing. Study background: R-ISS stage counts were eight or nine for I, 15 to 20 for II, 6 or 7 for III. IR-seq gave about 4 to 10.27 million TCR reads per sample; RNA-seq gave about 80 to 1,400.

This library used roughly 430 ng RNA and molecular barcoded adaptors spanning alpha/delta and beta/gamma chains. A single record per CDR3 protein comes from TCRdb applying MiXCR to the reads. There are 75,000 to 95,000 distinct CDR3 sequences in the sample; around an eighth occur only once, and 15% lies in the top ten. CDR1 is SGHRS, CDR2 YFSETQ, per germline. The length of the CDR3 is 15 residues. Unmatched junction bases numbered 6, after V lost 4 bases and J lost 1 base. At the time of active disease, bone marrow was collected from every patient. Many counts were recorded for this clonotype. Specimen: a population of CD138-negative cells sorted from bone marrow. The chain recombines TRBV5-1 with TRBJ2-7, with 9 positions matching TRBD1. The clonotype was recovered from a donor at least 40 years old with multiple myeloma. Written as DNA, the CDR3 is TGCGCCAGCAGCGAGACCGGGACAGGGTCCTACGAGCAGTACTTC. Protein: CASSETGTGSYEQYF.